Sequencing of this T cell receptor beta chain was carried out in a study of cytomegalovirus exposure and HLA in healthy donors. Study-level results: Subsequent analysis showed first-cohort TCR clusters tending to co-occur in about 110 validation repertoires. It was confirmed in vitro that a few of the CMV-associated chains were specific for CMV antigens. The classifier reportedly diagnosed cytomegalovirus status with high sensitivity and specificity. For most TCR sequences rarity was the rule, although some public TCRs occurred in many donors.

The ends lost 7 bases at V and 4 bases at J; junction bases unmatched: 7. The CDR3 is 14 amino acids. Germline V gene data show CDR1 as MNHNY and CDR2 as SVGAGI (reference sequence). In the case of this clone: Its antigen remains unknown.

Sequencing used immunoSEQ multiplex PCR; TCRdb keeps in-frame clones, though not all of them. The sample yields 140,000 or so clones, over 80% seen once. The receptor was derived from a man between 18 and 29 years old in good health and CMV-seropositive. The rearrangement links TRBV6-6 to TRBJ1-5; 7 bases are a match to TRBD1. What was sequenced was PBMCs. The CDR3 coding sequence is TGTGCCAGCAACCGGGACAGTAGTAATCAGCCCCAGCATTTT. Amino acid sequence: CASNRDSSNQPQHF.